These 13 T cell receptor beta chains originate from one sample sequenced in a study of T-cell reconstitution after alpha-beta-depleted transplantation in children. Using unique molecular identifiers, the investigators prepared the TCRbeta library. TCRdb re-called the PCR reads with MiXCR, one entry per CDR3 protein. In the table there are 190,000 or so distinct CDR3 sequences, around 6.8% of which are singletons. Here the sequenced sample was PBMCs from the stem cell graft donor, taken from the stem cell graft. The receptors were gathered from a human donor who donated a stem cell graft to a child with Wiskott-Aldrich syndrome.

At least ten counts were recorded for this clonotype. The chain carries TRBV20-1 and TRBJ2-3; 11 nucleotides agree with TRBD2. V trimming: 3 bases; J trimming: 2 bases; junction bases outside the gene matches: 1. The CDR3 has 14 amino acids. The germline V gene has CDR1 DFQATT and CDR2 SNEGSKA (reference sequence). Written as DNA, the CDR3 is TGCAGTGCTAGTAGCGGGAGGGACACAGATACGCAGTATTTT. Translating gives CSASSGRDTDTQYF.

This clonotype showed up many times. Sequence at one end of the junction differs from germline and may be a read error. J is TRBJ1-1 and V is TRBV4-2; possibly TRBD1 for D (5 bases). CDR1 and CDR2 (germline): LGHNA, YNFKEQ. The CDR3 loop spans 15 amino acids. CDR3 nucleotides: TGTGCCAGCAGCCAGGCCCTCCGGGGGAACCCTGAAGCTTTCTTT. This sequence encodes CASSQALRGNPEAFF.

This clonotype came up a few times. V gene TRBV5-1 combines with J gene TRBJ2-5; 7 positions match TRBD2. Germline assignment: CDR1 SGHRS and CDR2 YFSETQ. Trimming cost V 6 bases and J 5 bases; bases outside gene matches: 10. The CDR3 runs 14 residues. As DNA, the CDR3 is TGCGCCAGCACTCGAGAGACTAGCTGGGAGACCCAGTACTTC. Translated: CASTRETSWETQYF.

This clonotype was seen repeatedly, ten times or more. The V call is TRBV30, the J call TRBJ1-5, with 8 bases that match TRBD1. Germline CDR1 is GTSNPN and CDR2 is SVGIG (reference sequence). J lost 5 bases, V lost 2 bases, and 2 bases had no gene match. The CDR3 sequence is 13 residues long. In nucleotides, the CDR3 is TGTGCCTGGAGTCAGGGGGCGGATCAGCCCCAGCATTTT. This sequence encodes CAWSQGADQPQHF.

This clonotype was detected many times. The chain carries TRBV12-3 or TRBV12-4 and TRBJ1-3; D may be TRBD1 (6 bases). The CDR3 is 16 residues long. With 4 bases removed from V and 1 base from J, the gap between germline ends came to 14 bases. The CDR3 bases are TGTGCCAGCAGTTATTATCAGGGGCGGTCTGGAAACACCATATATTTT. Translation gives CASSYYQGRSGNTIYF.

As for this clonotype: Just one base apart from a much larger clone, this may be a read error. This rearrangement joins TRBV20-1 to TRBJ2-7; 9 bases agree with TRBD1. The CDR3 totals 13 residues. In germline, CDR1 is DFQATT, CDR2 SNEGSKA (reference sequence). In DNA, the CDR3 is TGCATTGCTAGTTCCGGGACAGGGCTCGAGCAGTACTTC. Translating it yields CIASSGTGLEQYF.

This clonotype was recorded at least ten times. This rearrangement joins TRBV7-2 to TRBJ1-2; D is unresolved. The CDR3 is made up of 15 amino acids. The germline V and J ends were trimmed by 1 base and 2 bases, with 11 bases remaining between them. Germline V gene lookup returns CDR1 SGHTA and CDR2 FQGNSA. The CDR3 bases are TGTGCCAGCAGCTTAGAACTTTCCGGGAACTATGGCTACACCTTC. It is translated as CASSLELSGNYGYTF.

V usage is TRBV7-2 and J usage is TRBJ1-2; 7 positions match TRBD1. Germline lookup yields CDR1 SGHTA and CDR2 FQGNSA. Losses at the gene ends were 5 bases for V and 4 bases for J; bases not matched to a gene: 7. CDR3 length: 14 amino acids. For the CDR3, the DNA is TGTGCCAGCAGCAATAGACAGGGTGGCTATGGCTACACCTTC. Protein sequence: CASSNRQGGYGYTF.

Of note for this clonotype: A read error may be the cause here, since a much bigger clone is one base away. The rearrangement links TRBV7-2 to TRBJ2-1; maybe TRBD2 (5 bases). The CDR3 contains 14 residues. The germline V gene has CDR1 SGHTA and CDR2 FQGNSA. V was cut by 8 bases and J by 6 bases, with 17 bases left in between. In DNA, the CDR3 is TGTGCCAGCTCCGAGGGTTCCCTTCGCAATGAGCAGTTCTTC. It specifies CASSEGSLRNEQFF.

This clonotype was counted at least ten times. The rearrangement joins TRBV6-2 or TRBV6-3 to TRBJ2-5, with TRBD2 matching over 12 bases. Germline loops: CDR1 MNHEY, CDR2 SVGEGT. The V gene end was trimmed by 5 bases and the J gene end by 5 bases; junction bases not matched to a gene: 9. There are 16 residues in the CDR3. This CDR3 reads CASSTRLAGEGETQYF. The DNA of the CDR3 is TGTGCCAGCAGTACCAGACTAGCGGGAGAGGGGGAGACCCAGTACTTC.

This clonotype was observed many times. V and J are TRBV5-1 and TRBJ1-5; D perhaps matches TRBD1 (5 bases). V was shortened by 4 bases and J by 0 bases, with 14 bases between the two germline ends. The CDR3 sequence is 16 residues long. Germline CDR1 SGHRS, CDR2 YFSETQ. CDR3 in amino acids: CASSEEGFYSNQPQHF. In DNA, the CDR3 is TGCGCCAGCAGCGAAGAGGGGTTCTATAGCAATCAGCCCCAGCATTTT.

The gene calls are TRBV28 and TRBJ1-6; D possibly corresponds to TRBD1 (5 bases). This CDR3 contains 16 residues. Looked up from germline, CDR1 is MDHEN and CDR2 is SYDVKM. Trimming shortened V by 4 bases and J by 6 bases, and 16 bases separated the two germline ends. CDR3 DNA sequence: TGTGCCAGCAGTTCCCGGACACCGAGGATTAATTCACCCCTCCACTTT. Its translation: CASSSRTPRINSPLHF.

This clonotype was detected ten times or more. The chain has TRBV6-1 and TRBJ1-5, with D hard to call. The V gene's germline CDR1 is MNHNS and CDR2 SASEGT. The CDR3 totals 14 residues. Trimming removed 3 bases from V and 3 bases from J, with 9 bases in between. The CDR3 DNA follows: TGTGCCAGCAGTGAGGGGTCTTTCAATCAGCCCCAGCATTTT. Protein product: CASSEGSFNQPQHF.